What follows are 32 T cell receptor beta chains derived from one specimen sequenced in a study of blood T cell repertoires in COVID-19. Sequenced by immunoSEQ multiplex PCR; TCRdb stores in-frame clones only, minus some. Found here are 120,000 to 150,000 clones, approximately 81% of them singletons; the top ten hold 35% to 40%. Sequencing input: peripheral blood. The receptors shown here come from a human donor in a cohort sampled during active COVID-19.

This chain connects TRBV6-6 to TRBJ1-1, with 8 bases identical to TRBD1. V lost 5 bases and J lost 1; bases outside the gene matches: 6. Germline V gene lookup returns CDR1 MNHNY and CDR2 SVGAGI (reference sequence). The CDR3 has 15 amino acids. Here the CDR3 reads CASSLSGQGNTEAFF. In nucleotides, the CDR3 is TGTGCCAGCAGTCTTTCTGGACAGGGGAACACTGAAGCTTTCTTT.

This clone was seen once. This sequence joins TRBV18 and TRBJ1-2; D may be TRBD1 (5 bases). Trimming removed 1 base at V and 1 base at J, with 10 bases between. Germline assignment: CDR1 KGHSH and CDR2 LQKENI. CDR3 length: 15 residues. CDR3: CASSPQGIDNYGYTF. The CDR3 nucleotides are TGTGCCAGCTCACCACAGGGGATAGATAACTATGGCTACACCTTC.

V usage is TRBV6-5 and J usage is TRBJ1-1; D not resolved. Looked up from germline, CDR1 is MNHEY and CDR2 is SVGAGI. V lost 4 bases to trimming and J lost 0 bases, with 6 bases between them. The length of the CDR3 is 13 residues. The CDR3, as DNA: TGTGCCAGCAGTTTTCAAATGAACACTGAAGCTTTCTTT. Amino acids: CASSFQMNTEAFF.

The V gene is TRBV11-3, the J gene TRBJ2-3, with TRBD1 matching over 7 bases. There are 13 residues in the CDR3. Germline V gene data show CDR1 as SGHNT and CDR2 as YENEEA. The trim removed 5 bases at V and 6 bases at J, leaving 5 bases unmatched. CDR3 residues: CASSPDREDTQYF. In DNA form, the CDR3 reads TGTGCCAGCAGCCCTGACAGGGAGGATACGCAGTATTTT.

The V and J genes are TRBV6-5 and TRBJ1-5, with 7 bases matching TRBD1. CDR1 and CDR2 from the germline V gene are MNHEY and SVGAGI. There are 15 residues in the CDR3. The ends lost 5 bases at V and 2 bases at J; junction bases unmatched: 6. The CDR3 DNA sequence: TGTGCCAGCAGTAGCCAGGGGGGAGGCAATCAGCCCCAGCATTTT. Translated, it gives CASSSQGGGNQPQHF.

This chain links TRBV10-3 with TRBJ2-5, with a tentative D call TRBD1 (5 bases). Germline V CDR1 and CDR2: ENHRY, SYGVKD. Trimming shortened V by 9 bases and J by 5 bases, and 16 bases separated the two germline ends. The length of the CDR3 is 13 residues. In DNA, the CDR3 is TGTGCCATAAGGGAACAGGTTGGGGAGACCCAGTACTTC. Translating gives CAIREQVGETQYF.

V and J are TRBV27 and TRBJ2-1; maybe TRBD2 (5 bases). The V end lost 5 bases, the J end lost 0 bases, and 14 bases lay between the germline ends. This CDR3 has 16 residues. The germline V gene has CDR1 MNHEY and CDR2 SMNVEV (reference sequence). DNA of the CDR3: TGTGCCAGCAGTCCACCGGACTCGAGCTCCTACAATGAGCAGTTCTTC. Translating it yields CASSPPDSSSYNEQFF.

The rearrangement links TRBV12-3 or TRBV12-4 to TRBJ1-2, with 8 bases fitting TRBD1. The CDR3 runs 13 residues. The ends lost 6 bases at V and 7 bases at J; junction bases unmatched: 7. In DNA form, the CDR3 reads TGTGCCAGCAGCCCTGGACAGGGAATTGGCTACACCTTC. This codes for CASSPGQGIGYTF.

The chain links TRBV29-1 to TRBJ1-2, with D unresolved. With 4 bases removed from V and 8 bases from J, the gap between germline ends came to 26 bases. This CDR3 spans 16 amino acids. From germline, CDR1 is SQVTM and CDR2 ANQGSEA. The CDR3 loop reads CSVAKTRRGPLGGYTF. The CDR3 nucleotides read TGCAGCGTTGCTAAAACTAGGAGAGGGCCCCTCGGGGGCTACACCTTC.

This clone was observed a single time. The chain recombines TRBV7-6 with TRBJ2-7; 9 bases are shared with TRBD2. Germline V lookup: CDR1 SGHVS, CDR2 FNYEAQ. This CDR3 comprises 14 residues. The ends lost 3 bases at V and 5 bases at J; junction bases unmatched: 5. The CDR3 DNA sequence: TGTGCCAGCAGCTTGGTAGCGGGGGACCACGAGCAGTACTTC. It yields the protein CASSLVAGDHEQYF.

This clone turned up a few times. This CDR3 is CASSPGLTPREQYF. CDR3 DNA: TGCGCCAGCAGTCCGGGACTAACACCCCGAGAGCAGTACTTC. The rearrangement uses TRBV10-2 and TRBJ2-7; the match to TRBD2 covers 7 bases. The CDR3 extends over 14 amino acids. The junction had 11 bases not matched to a gene; V was cut back by 5 bases and J by 7 bases. The germline gives CDR1 WSHSY, CDR2 SAAADI.

The gene calls are TRBV11-3 and TRBJ1-4; D unresolved. This CDR3 region has 14 residues. The germline CDR1 and CDR2 sequences are SGHNT and YENEEA. Trimming shortened V by 5 bases and J by 7 bases, and 14 bases separated the two germline ends. CDR3 in amino acids: CASSPSEIGEKLFF. The CDR3, as DNA: TGTGCCAGCAGCCCGAGCGAGATCGGTGAAAAACTGTTTTTT.

The chain links TRBV30 to TRBJ1-2; possibly TRBD1 for D (5 bases). This CDR3 contains 13 residues. The ends were cut back, 2 bases at V and 3 bases at J, with 10 bases in the middle. Germline CDR1 GTSNPN, CDR2 SVGIG (reference sequence). CDR3 DNA: TGTGCCTGGAGTACCCCCAGGGACTATGGCTACACCTTC. Translation gives CAWSTPRDYGYTF.

This sequence joins TRBV7-9 and TRBJ2-7, with 9 bases fitting TRBD2. Trimming at V came to 5 bases and at J to 5 bases, leaving 10 bases not matched to a gene. The germline V gene has CDR1 SEHNR and CDR2 FQNEAQ (reference sequence). The CDR3 consists of 15 residues. The CDR3 here is CASSAYSGGSHEQYF. CDR3 in DNA: TGTGCCAGCAGCGCCTATAGCGGGGGTTCCCACGAGCAGTACTTC.

The V gene is TRBV6-2 or TRBV6-3, the J gene TRBJ1-5; 8 bases agree with TRBD1. Trimming took 2 bases from V and 5 from J; bases not matched to a gene: 5. CDR1 and CDR2 (germline): MNHEY, SVGEGT. The CDR3 length is 15 residues. The CDR3 coding sequence is TGTGCCAGCAGTTACCCCGGGACAGGATATCAGCCCCAGCATTTT. Protein: CASSYPGTGYQPQHF.

V usage is TRBV6-2 or TRBV6-3 and J usage is TRBJ1-5; the D gene is possibly TRBD1 (5 bases). The CDR3 has 16 residues. The V end was cut by 5 bases, the J end by 2 bases, with 16 bases between. The germline gives CDR1 MNHEY, CDR2 SVGEGT. CDR3 protein: CASSTETAFGNQPQHF. In nucleotides, the CDR3 is TGTGCCAGCAGTACAGAGACAGCCTTCGGCAATCAGCCCCAGCATTTT.

V and J are TRBV21-1 and TRBJ1-4; TRBD1, the table's D call, was not compared with the DNA. TRBV21-1 is a pseudogene. This CDR3 comprises 12 residues. The CDR3 sequence: CASSRGHGKTVF. Here the CDR3 DNA reads TGTGCCAGCAGCAGGGGACACGGAAAAACTGTTTTT.

The chain employs TRBV28 and TRBJ2-7, with TRBD2 identical over 7 bases. Losses at the gene ends were 5 bases for V and 10 bases for J; bases not matched to a gene: 8. The V gene's germline CDR1 is MDHEN and CDR2 SYDVKM. The length of the CDR3 is 12 residues. The CDR3 region is CASSPWGGAQYF. In nucleotides, the CDR3 is TGTGCCAGCAGTCCATGGGGGGGAGCCCAGTACTTC.

The chain recombines TRBV9 with TRBJ2-7, with D possibly matching TRBD1 (5 bases). The CDR3 consists of 15 residues. CDR1 and CDR2 (germline): SGDLS, YYNGEE. Trimming took 2 bases from V and 1 from J, leaving 13 bases between them. DNA of the CDR3: TGTGCCAGCAGCGTCGCAGGGCTCCAGTCCTACGAGCAGTACTTC. It is translated as CASSVAGLQSYEQYF.

The J gene is TRBJ2-4, the V gene TRBV29-1; maybe TRBD2 (6 bases). Between the trimmed V and J ends, which lost 5 bases and 5 bases, there was a span of 10 bases. From germline, CDR1 is SQVTM and CDR2 ANQGSEA. This CDR3 is built from 12 residues. The CDR3 DNA reads TGCAGCGTTACAGGCGGGGAAAACATTCAGTACTTC. This encodes CSVTGGENIQYF.

CDR3 amino acids: CASSPGTGGETQYF. As DNA, the CDR3 is TGTGCCAGCAGCCCCGGTACAGGGGGAGAGACCCAGTACTTC. The chain carries TRBV7-6 and TRBJ2-5; TRBD1 aligns across 8 bases. Germline V gene data show CDR1 as SGHVS and CDR2 as FNYEAQ. V was pared by 5 bases and J by 4 bases, with 6 bases of the junction left unmatched. The CDR3 extends over 14 amino acids.

This clone has a handful of counts. V usage is TRBV27 and J usage is TRBJ2-5; D possibly corresponds to TRBD1 (6 bases). Germline CDR1 reads MNHEY; CDR2 reads SMNVEV (reference sequence). This CDR3 spans 14 amino acids. Trimming took off 7 bases at V and 2 bases at J, with 14 bases between the two ends. CDR3 coding DNA: TGTGCCAGCACCCTCAGGGGTGGGCAAGAGACCCAGTACTTC. It yields the protein CASTLRGGQETQYF.

This clone has only a few counts. V gene TRBV30 combines with J gene TRBJ1-5; no firm D call. Trimming removed 3 bases at V and 0 bases at J, with 9 bases between. CDR3 length: 14 amino acids. The V gene's germline CDR1 is GTSNPN and CDR2 SVGIG (reference sequence). The CDR3 DNA sequence: TGTGCCTGGAGCGTTGCCTATAGCAATCAGCCCCAGCATTTT. Protein sequence: CAWSVAYSNQPQHF.

The rearrangement uses TRBV19 and TRBJ1-2; 10 nucleotides align to TRBD1. This CDR3 contains 14 residues. In germline, CDR1 is LNHDA, CDR2 SQIVND (reference sequence). V lost 6 bases to trimming and J lost 6 bases; unmatched junction nucleotides: 7. CDR3 sequence (DNA): TGTGCCAGTAGGCGGGACAGGGGCAGCCATGGCTACACCTTC. It is translated as CASRRDRGSHGYTF.

V and J are TRBV7-8 and TRBJ1-1; 8 nucleotides match TRBD1. Germline V gene data show CDR1 as SGHVS and CDR2 as FQNEAQ. Trimming removed 5 bases from V and 1 base from J; junction bases left unmatched: 9. The CDR3 covers 16 residues. In nucleotides, the CDR3 is TGTGCCAGCAGCCACGGCAGGGGGCGGGGGAACACTGAAGCTTTCTTT. This translates into CASSHGRGRGNTEAFF. The full variable domain, with the rest looked up from reference TRBV7-8 and TRBJ1-1, is GAGVSQSPRYKVAKRGQDVALRCDPISGHVSLFWYQQALGQGPEFLTYFQNEAQLDKSGLPSDRFFAERPEGSVSTLKIQRTQQEDSAVYLCASSHGRGRGNTEAFFGQGTRLTVV.

In nucleotides, the CDR3 is TGCGCCAGCAGCCAAGTGGGACTAGAAGAGACCCAGTACTTC. Its translation is CASSQVGLEETQYF. This chain joins TRBV4-1 and TRBJ2-5, with 8 bases that match TRBD2. CDR1 MGHRA and CDR2 YSYEKL come from the germline V gene. This CDR3 has 14 amino acids. V shed 1 base and J 3 bases; nucleotides not matched to a gene: 1.

The sample holds one count of this clone. V is TRBV27 and J is TRBJ2-7; 10 bases match TRBD1. The CDR3 runs to 16 residues. The germline V gene encodes CDR1 MNHEY and CDR2 SMNVEV (reference sequence). With V trimmed by 4 bases and J by 6 bases, 12 bases remained unmatched. In DNA form, the CDR3 reads TGTGCCAGCAGTTCCACAACCGGGACAGGGGTAATCGAGCAGTACTTC. It is translated as CASSSTTGTGVIEQYF.

V gene TRBV7-2 combines with J gene TRBJ1-6; 8 bases agree with TRBD1. The CDR3 is 15 amino acids. V dropped 2 bases and J dropped 7; count of bases not matched to a gene: 4. The V gene's germline CDR1 is SGHTA and CDR2 FQGNSA. The CDR3 sequence is CASSLRTGQNSPLHF. In DNA, the CDR3 is TGTGCCAGCAGCTTAAGGACAGGGCAGAATTCACCCCTCCACTTT. The full variable domain, its missing parts supplied by reference TRBV7-2 and TRBJ1-6, is GAGVSQSPSNKVTEKGKDVELRCDPISGHTALYWYRQSLGQGLEFLIYFQGNSAPDKSGLPSDRFSAERTGGSVSTLTIQRTQQEDSAVYLCASSLRTGQNSPLHFGNGTRLTVT.

This chain joins TRBV13 and TRBJ1-1, with TRBD1 matching 10 bases. The J segment lost 7 bases and the V segment lost 4 bases, leaving 3 bases of the junction unmatched. The CDR3 runs to 13 residues. The germline V gene has CDR1 PRHDT and CDR2 FYEKMQ (reference sequence). DNA for the CDR3: TGTGCCAGCAGCTCTAGGGACAGGGGTGAAGCTTTCTTT. This codes for CASSSRDRGEAFF.

The rearrangement links TRBV5-1 to TRBJ2-5; 7 bases fit TRBD1. CDR1 SGHRS and CDR2 YFSETQ come from the germline V gene. The CDR3 is 14 residues long. The V and J ends lost 0 bases and 6 bases, in that order; junction bases with no gene match: 5. CDR3: CASSLGQGGKTQYF. CDR3 DNA: TGCGCCAGCAGCTTGGGACAGGGTGGAAAGACCCAGTACTTC.

The chain combines TRBV19 with TRBJ1-5; TRBD1 agrees at 8 bases. The V gene's germline CDR1 is LNHDA and CDR2 SQIVND (reference sequence). With 0 bases clipped from V and 5 bases from J, the junction kept 6 bases outside the gene matches. The CDR3 totals 16 residues. This CDR3 is CASSIDWSGGDQPQHF. In DNA, the CDR3 is TGTGCCAGTAGTATAGATTGGTCAGGGGGCGATCAGCCCCAGCATTTT.

This clone showed up just a few times. The chain employs TRBV5-1 and TRBJ1-2; tentative D call: TRBD1 (6 bases). V was pared by 0 bases and J by 5 bases, with 8 bases between. The germline gives CDR1 SGHRS, CDR2 YFSETQ. There are 13 residues in the CDR3. Written as DNA, the CDR3 is TGCGCCAGCAGCTTGGAGGGGACATATGGCTACACCTTC. Protein product: CASSLEGTYGYTF.